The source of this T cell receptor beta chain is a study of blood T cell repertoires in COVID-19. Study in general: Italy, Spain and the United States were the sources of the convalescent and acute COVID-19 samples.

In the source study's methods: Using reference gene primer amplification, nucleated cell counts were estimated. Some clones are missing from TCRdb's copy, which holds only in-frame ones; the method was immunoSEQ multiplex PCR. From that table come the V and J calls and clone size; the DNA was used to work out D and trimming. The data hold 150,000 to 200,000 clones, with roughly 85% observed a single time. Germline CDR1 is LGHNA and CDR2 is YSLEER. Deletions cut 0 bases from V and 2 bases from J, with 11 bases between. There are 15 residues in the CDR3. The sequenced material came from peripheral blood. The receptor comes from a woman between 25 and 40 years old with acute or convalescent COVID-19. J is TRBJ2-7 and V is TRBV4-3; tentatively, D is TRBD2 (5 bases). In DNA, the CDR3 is TGCGCCAGCAGCCAAGACCGGACTTCCCCCTACGAGCAGTACTTC. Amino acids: CASSQDRTSPYEQYF.